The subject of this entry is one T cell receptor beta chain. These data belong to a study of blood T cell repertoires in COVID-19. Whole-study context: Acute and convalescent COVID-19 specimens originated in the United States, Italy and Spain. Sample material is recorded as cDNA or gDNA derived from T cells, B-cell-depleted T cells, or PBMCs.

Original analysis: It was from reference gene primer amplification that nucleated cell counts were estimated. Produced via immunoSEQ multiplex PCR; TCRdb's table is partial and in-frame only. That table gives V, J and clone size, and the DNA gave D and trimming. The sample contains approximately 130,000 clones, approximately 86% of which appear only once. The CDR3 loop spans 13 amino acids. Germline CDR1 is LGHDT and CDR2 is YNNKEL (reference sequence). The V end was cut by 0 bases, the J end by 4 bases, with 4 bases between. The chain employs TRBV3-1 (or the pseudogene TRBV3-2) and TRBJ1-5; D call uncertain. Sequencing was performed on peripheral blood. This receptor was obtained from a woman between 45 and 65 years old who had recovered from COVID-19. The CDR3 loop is CASSQDTNQPQHF. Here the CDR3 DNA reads TGTGCCAGCAGCCAAGACACTAATCAGCCCCAGCATTTT.